This T cell receptor beta chain originates from a study of cytomegalovirus exposure and HLA in healthy donors. Study outcomes and limitations: Among the most significant clusters, several appeared linked to common viral pathogens in a later analysis.

The trim removed 2 bases at V and 4 bases at J, leaving 10 bases unmatched. Germline V gives CDR1 KGHSH, CDR2 LQKENI. CDR3 length: 17 amino acids. In the case of this clone: The antigen is unknown.

Vbeta (60) and Jbeta (13) primers were used in the PCR. TCRdb keeps only in-frame clones here, not all; method: immunoSEQ multiplex PCR. There are about 89,000 clones in the sample; roughly 85% occur only once, and about 7% lies in the top ten. The V gene is TRBV18, the J gene TRBJ1-1; 10 bases map to TRBD1. This sequence originates from a man aged 40-50 years in good health and CMV-seropositive. The sample was PBMCs. In DNA, the CDR3 is TGTGCCAGCTCACCATTACCCGGGACAGGGGAGGGCACTGAAGCTTTCTTT. Protein sequence: CASSPLPGTGEGTEAFF.